The rows below give T cell receptor beta chains drawn from one sample of a study of blood T cell repertoires in COVID-19. Clones were read by immunoSEQ multiplex PCR, and TCRdb kept only the in-frame ones, dropping some. The table has tens of thousands of clones, 75% to 90% seen once. The sample comprised peripheral blood. The receptor source for this set is a woman aged 40 to 50 with acute or convalescent COVID-19. CDR3s leave out the opening cysteine and the closing phenylalanine or tryptophan. Some rows mark clone size as missing; the rest say once, few, many or name a class of expanded clone.

j_call clone_size v_call cdr3_aa
TRBJ1-5 . TRBV28 ASLGDSSNQPQH
TRBJ1-6 . TRBV3-1/TRBV3-2 ASSHGENNSPLH
TRBJ1-6 once TRBV7-9 ASSLPEGAPYNSPLH
TRBJ2-1 once TRBV6-2/TRBV6-3 ASSYPGLAGGPSYNEQF
TRBJ1-1 . TRBV2 ASSEFLEATEAF
TRBJ2-1 once TRBV19 ASSILDSSYNEQF
TRBJ2-7 . TRBV7-8 ASSSPPRREQY
TRBJ2-7 once TRBV4-1 ASSQEIVSGQAYEQY
TRBJ2-2 . TRBV6-1 ASSESGDTGELF
TRBJ1-3 . TRBV7-9 ASSLAADSGNTIY
TRBJ1-2 . TRBV4-2 ASSQEFQVLNGYT
TRBJ2-7 . TRBV5-1 ASSSRGYEQY
TRBJ2-2 once TRBV2 ASSPGQNTGELF
TRBJ2-7 . TRBV5-1 ASSLGAGRPPYEQY
TRBJ1-4 . TRBV11-2 ASSLDHSIPLF
TRBJ2-3 . TRBV27 ASSQGTAGNTQY
TRBJ2-5 . TRBV5-1 ASSFGGERETQY
TRBJ2-7 . TRBV5-5 ASSSWTSGVYEQY
TRBJ2-7 . TRBV27 ASSLYAGQALYEQY
TRBJ1-2 . TRBV11-2 ASSSVLSVGGYT
TRBJ1-3 . TRBV9 ASSRENRGSGNTIY
TRBJ2-5 . TRBV4-3 ASSQDPARATQETQY
TRBJ1-2 . TRBV30 AWSGHAFSDGYT
TRBJ1-2 . TRBV6-5 ASSYGQGAYNYGYT
TRBJ2-7 . TRBV5-5 ASSLAVSSYEQY
TRBJ2-1 . TRBV27 ASSLTSGNYNEQF
TRBJ1-5 . TRBV28 ASLRGSNQPQH
TRBJ2-7 . TRBV13 ASSVSSGRRNEQY
TRBJ2-7 few TRBV7-9 ASSGGDYGQY
TRBJ1-1 . TRBV5-1 ASSGRQGRNTEAF
TRBJ1-2 . TRBV28 ASSLSLQGDLGGYT
TRBJ1-5 . TRBV5-6 ASSLGSGLQPQH
TRBJ2-1 . TRBV5-1 ASSLTPPGDSSRSEQF
TRBJ1-5 . TRBV15 ATSRPPSGQPQH
TRBJ1-5 . TRBV2 ASNEGGQPQH
TRBJ1-3 . TRBV21-1 ASSSTGAGNTIY
TRBJ2-3 . TRBV6-5 ASSPGQGPTDTQY
TRBJ1-1 few TRBV5-5 ASRRGQGVFTEAF
TRBJ2-7 . TRBV7-9 ASAYGREQY
TRBJ1-2 . TRBV28 ASSLRTGADYGYT
TRBJ2-1 . TRBV27 ASSANRGGEQF
TRBJ2-3 . TRBV7-3 ASSLTYTDTQY
TRBJ2-3 . TRBV3-1/TRBV3-2 ASSPLTSRRTDTQY
TRBJ1-5 . TRBV19 ASSPSTGLGNQPQH
TRBJ1-5 . TRBV28 VVSNPNQPQH
TRBJ1-5 . TRBV29-1 SVGTGTNQPQH
TRBJ1-1 . TRBV7-6 ASSLVADSNTEAF
TRBJ1-6 . TRBV7-5 VRSLGPDSANSPLH
TRBJ2-2 . TRBV5-1 ASTKGVANTGELF
TRBJ1-1 . TRBV28 ASSSSQGANTEAF
TRBJ1-3 . TRBV5-4 ASSPFRPGGTIY
TRBJ2-2 . TRBV5-1 ASSLTGNTGELF
TRBJ2-1 . TRBV28 ASSHLANEQF
TRBJ1-1 . TRBV27 ASSLQGPGTEAF
TRBJ2-3 . TRBV2 ASKAITDTQY
TRBJ2-7 . TRBV21-1 ASSIRGLSPYEQY
TRBJ2-7 . TRBV10-1 ASSESELAGYEQY
TRBJ1-2 few TRBV7-2 ASSLVGQSYGYT
TRBJ2-5 . TRBV7-3 ASSDGETQY